This TCR beta chain was retrieved from a study of T-cell memory formation after mild COVID-19. Study in general: Among the donors, TCR clusters were largely specific to each donor.

This clonotype was seen ten or more times. V lost 6 bases, J lost 5 bases, and 6 bases stayed unmatched. CDR1 and CDR2 from the germline V gene are DFQATT and SNEGSKA (reference sequence). The length of the CDR3 is 13 residues. TCRdb re-called the 5' RACE reads through MiXCR, storing one row per CDR3 protein. Of 400,000 to 500,000 distinct CDR3 sequences listed, approximately 18% are singletons. The chain combines TRBV20-1 with TRBJ2-3, with 9 bases identical to TRBD1. The origin of this receptor is a man younger than 30 who had mild COVID-19 (a few samples of this study predate the infection). Cell type and time point are not known. The sequencing input was PBMCs or a T cell subset sorted from them (not recorded which). CDR3: CSAEQGAGDTQYF. The CDR3 coding sequence is TGCAGTGCGGAACAGGGGGCGGGAGATACGCAGTATTTT.